Following are 16 T cell receptor beta chains from one sample sequenced in a study of control samples from healthy donors and cancer patients. The data were produced by immunoSEQ multiplex PCR, yet TCRdb's version contains in-frame clones alone and is incomplete. The sample yields about 180,000 clones, approximately 91% seen once. The sample consisted of blood. Receptors were obtained from a woman in her thirties or forties in good health.

This clone has a handful of counts. This chain links TRBV1 with TRBJ1-6. TRBV1 is deemed a pseudogene. The CDR3 totals 17 residues. Here the CDR3 DNA reads TGCACCAGCAGCCAAACCCTCTCCGGGACGAGGTGTTCACCCCTCCACTTT. It translates to CTSSQTLSGTRCSPLHF.

This chain links TRBV9 with TRBJ2-3, with TRBD2 identical over 8 bases. The CDR3 spans 15 residues. J was trimmed by 2 bases and V by 4 bases; bases with no gene match: 6. The germline gives CDR1 SGDLS, CDR2 YYNGEE. In nucleotides, the CDR3 is TGTGCCAGCAGCATCGGACTAGCCGCCACAGATACGCAGTATTTT. This codes for CASSIGLAATDTQYF.

V gene TRBV7-9 combines with J gene TRBJ2-7; TRBD1 aligns across 7 bases. CDR1 and CDR2 from the germline V gene are SEHNR and FQNEAQ (reference sequence). J was trimmed by 3 bases and V by 1 base; bases with no gene match: 3. This CDR3 has 14 amino acids. The CDR3 region is CASSLGPGGYEQYF. The CDR3 bases are TGTGCCAGCAGCTTAGGTCCAGGGGGCTACGAGCAGTACTTC.

The chain is built from TRBV4-1 and TRBJ2-1; D is ambiguous. Germline V gene lookup returns CDR1 MGHRA and CDR2 YSYEKL. Deletions cut 1 base from V and 7 bases from J, with 8 bases between. The CDR3 is 13 amino acids. CDR3: CASSQGPANEQFF. The CDR3 nucleotides are TGCGCCAGCAGCCAAGGACCGGCTAATGAGCAGTTCTTC.

V and J are TRBV11-2 and TRBJ2-2; possible D gene TRBD2, 6 bases. The CDR3 is made up of 15 amino acids. The V gene's germline CDR1 is SGHAT and CDR2 FQNNGV. V was pared by 2 bases and J by 4 bases, with 11 bases between. The CDR3 sequence is CASSLPLAITGELFF. CDR3 DNA: TGTGCCAGCAGCTTACCACTAGCCATCACCGGGGAGCTGTTTTTT.

The chain joins TRBV10-1 to TRBJ2-5; the match to TRBD2 covers 12 bases. This CDR3 is built from 16 residues. Germline V gene lookup returns CDR1 WNHNN and CDR2 SYGVQD (reference sequence). The V gene end was trimmed by 0 bases and the J gene end by 1 base; junction bases not matched to a gene: 0. In nucleotides, the CDR3 is TGCGCCAGCAGTGAGTCACTAGCGGGGGGCCAAGAGACCCAGTACTTC. It codes for CASSESLAGGQETQYF.

The gene calls are TRBV7-8 and TRBJ2-1, with 12 bases matching TRBD2. CDR3 length: 18 amino acids. Trimming removed 0 bases from V and 5 bases from J; junction bases left unmatched: 8. CDR1 is SGHVS, CDR2 FQNEAQ, per germline. This CDR3 is CASSLALAGGLLDNEQFF. CDR3 in DNA: TGTGCCAGCAGCTTAGCGCTAGCGGGGGGGCTACTGGACAATGAGCAGTTCTTC.

The chain combines TRBV5-6 with TRBJ2-7; 9 bases fit TRBD1. The V gene's germline CDR1 is SGHDT and CDR2 YYEEEE. V shed 3 bases, J shed 6 bases, and the junction held 10 bases outside the gene matches. This CDR3 contains 15 residues. In DNA form, the CDR3 reads TGTGCCAGCAGCTCGACCGGGACAGGGAACCGCGAGCAGTACTTC. Encoded protein: CASSSTGTGNREQYF.

This chain uses TRBV18 with TRBJ2-5, with 7 bases matching TRBD1. The V and J ends lost 0 bases and 5 bases, in that order; junction bases with no gene match: 6. The CDR3 has 15 residues. The germline gives CDR1 KGHSH, CDR2 LQKENI. DNA for the CDR3: TGTGCCAGCTCACCACCTTACAGGGGCTCGGAGACCCAGTACTTC. Translated: CASSPPYRGSETQYF.

The gene calls are TRBV7-9 and TRBJ2-1, with 7 bases fitting TRBD1. Germline assignment: CDR1 SEHNR and CDR2 FQNEAQ (reference sequence). V trimming: 6 bases; J trimming: 9 bases; junction bases outside the gene matches: 5. This CDR3 is built from 12 residues. The CDR3 bases are TGTGCCAGCAGTTTCCCAGGGGGTGAGCAGTTCTTC. Amino acids: CASSFPGGEQFF.

Concerning this clone itself: Distinct nucleotide sequences in the sample also encode this CDR3. The CDR3: CASSLGSGYTF. Written as DNA, the CDR3 is TGTGCCAGCAGTTTGGGTTCTGGCTACACCTTC. The gene calls are TRBV12-3 or TRBV12-4 and TRBJ1-2; no firm D call. The length of the CDR3 is 11 residues. Trimming shortened V by 3 bases and J by 7 bases, and 6 bases separated the two germline ends.

The V and J genes are TRBV7-8 and TRBJ2-1, with D tentatively TRBD2 (5 bases). This CDR3 has 14 residues. The V end lost 3 bases, the J end lost 6 bases, and 12 bases lay between the germline ends. Germline loops: CDR1 SGHVS, CDR2 FQNEAQ. The CDR3 nucleotides read TGTGCCAGCAGCTTTAATGAGGGCTTCAATGAGCAGTTCTTC. Translation: CASSFNEGFNEQFF.

The V and J genes are TRBV6-5 and TRBJ1-2, with D unclear. V lost 2 bases and J lost 2, with 6 bases in between. This CDR3 contains 13 residues. Germline V gene data show CDR1 as MNHEY and CDR2 as SVGAGI. CDR3 loop: CASSYERNYGYTF. The CDR3 DNA reads TGTGCCAGCAGTTACGAGCGGAACTATGGCTACACCTTC.

The chain's CDR3 is CAKRTERYSNQPQHF. The DNA of the CDR3 is TGTGCCAAACGGACAGAGCGTTATAGCAATCAGCCCCAGCATTTT. This chain links TRBV19 with TRBJ1-5, with D perhaps matching TRBD1 (6 bases). Trimming took off 10 bases at V and 0 bases at J, with 16 bases between the two ends. The CDR3 spans 15 residues. Germline V gives CDR1 LNHDA, CDR2 SQIVND (reference sequence).

The chain is built from TRBV19 and TRBJ1-1, with D tentatively TRBD1 (6 bases). Between the trimmed V and J ends, which lost 5 bases and 2 bases, there was a span of 12 bases. Germline values: CDR1 LNHDA, CDR2 SQIVND (reference sequence). The CDR3 is made up of 14 amino acids. Here the CDR3 reads CASSLKQGNTEAFF. The CDR3 region has the DNA TGTGCCAGTAGTTTGAAACAGGGAAACACTGAAGCTTTCTTT.

The rearrangement uses TRBV2 and TRBJ1-2; 7 bases are a match to TRBD1. Germline V lookup: CDR1 SNHLY, CDR2 FYNNEI. The CDR3 runs 15 residues. V trimming: 1 base; J trimming: 4 bases; junction bases outside the gene matches: 6. The CDR3 here is CASSEGSGGGYGYTF. DNA of the CDR3: TGTGCCAGCAGTGAAGGATCAGGGGGAGGCTATGGCTACACCTTC. The entire variable domain, with the rest obtained from reference TRBV2 and TRBJ1-2, is as follows: EPEVTQTPSHQVTQMGQEVILRCVPISNHLYFYWYRQILGQKVEFLVSFYNNEISEKSEIFDDQFSVERPDGSNFTLKIRSTKLEDSAMYFCASSEGSGGGYGYTFGSGTRLTVV.